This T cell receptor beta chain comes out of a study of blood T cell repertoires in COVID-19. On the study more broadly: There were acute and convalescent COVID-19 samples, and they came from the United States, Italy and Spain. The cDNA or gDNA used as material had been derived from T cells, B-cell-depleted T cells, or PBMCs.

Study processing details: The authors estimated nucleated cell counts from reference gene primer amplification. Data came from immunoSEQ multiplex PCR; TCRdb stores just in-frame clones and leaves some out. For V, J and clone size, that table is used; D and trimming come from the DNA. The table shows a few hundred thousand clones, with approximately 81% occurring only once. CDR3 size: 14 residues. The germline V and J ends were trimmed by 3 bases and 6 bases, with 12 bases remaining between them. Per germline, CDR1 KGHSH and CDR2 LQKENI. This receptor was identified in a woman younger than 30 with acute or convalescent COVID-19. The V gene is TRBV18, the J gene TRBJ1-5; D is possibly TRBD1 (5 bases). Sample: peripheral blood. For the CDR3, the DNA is TGTGCCAGCTCACCGGAGGGGTCAACTCAGCCCCAGCATTTT. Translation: CASSPEGSTQPQHF.